A selection of T cell receptor beta chains follows, all from one sample in a study of T cell responses to AZD1222 COVID-19 vaccine. Sequencing used immunoSEQ multiplex PCR; TCRdb keeps in-frame clones, though not all of them. The sample comprises around 180,000 clones, 90% of which are singletons, and approximately 3% rests with the top ten. Specimen: peripheral blood, collected on day 0 of AZD1222 vaccination. These receptor sequences come from an adult in good health. The CDR3 runs from the conserved cysteine through the conserved F or W. The order of the fields is D gene, J gene, clone size, V gene, CDR3 protein, CDR3 DNA. A D gene is named only where the DNA matches it firmly. Size is stated for part of the rows, as once, few or many counts, or as a class when the clone is expanded.

D gene: .; J gene: TRBJ2-7; clone size: .; V gene: TRBV19; CDR3 protein: CASSPTGHLRHEQYF; CDR3 DNA: TGTGCCAGTAGTCCAACTGGGCACCTCAGGCACGAGCAGTACTTC
D gene: TRBD2; J gene: TRBJ2-2; clone size: .; V gene: TRBV19; CDR3 protein: CASTPLGLAGNTGELFF; CDR3 DNA: TGTGCCAGTACCCCGTTGGGCCTAGCGGGGAACACCGGGGAGCTGTTTTTT
D gene: .; J gene: TRBJ2-5; clone size: .; V gene: TRBV7-9; CDR3 protein: CASSPWTSGTQYF; CDR3 DNA: TGTGCCAGCAGCCCCTGGACTTCCGGGACCCAGTACTTC
D gene: .; J gene: TRBJ2-7; clone size: .; V gene: TRBV7-8; CDR3 protein: CASSLGGRSSYEQYF; CDR3 DNA: TGTGCCAGCAGTCTAGGGGGTAGGAGCTCCTACGAGCAGTACTTC
D gene: .; J gene: TRBJ1-1; clone size: .; V gene: TRBV6-1; CDR3 protein: CASSEVRQGGAFF; CDR3 DNA: TGTGCCAGCAGTGAAGTGAGGCAGGGAGGAGCTTTCTTT
D gene: TRBD1; J gene: TRBJ2-2; clone size: .; V gene: TRBV5-6; CDR3 protein: CASSLVQGIGLTGELFF; CDR3 DNA: TGTGCCAGCAGCTTGGTACAGGGGATTGGGTTAACCGGGGAGCTGTTTTTT
D gene: .; J gene: TRBJ1-5; clone size: .; V gene: TRBV6-1; CDR3 protein: CASSERVGGIGGQPQHF; CDR3 DNA: TGTGCCAGCAGTGAAAGGGTTGGGGGTATAGGTGGTCAGCCCCAGCATTTT
D gene: .; J gene: TRBJ2-5; clone size: .; V gene: TRBV5-1; CDR3 protein: CASSQGGAEETQYF; CDR3 DNA: TGCGCCAGCAGTCAGGGGGGGGCCGAGGAGACCCAGTACTTC
D gene: TRBD2; J gene: TRBJ2-2; clone size: .; V gene: TRBV29-1; CDR3 protein: CSAGGASGVGELFF; CDR3 DNA: TGCAGCGCCGGAGGGGCTAGCGGGGTCGGGGAGCTGTTTTTT
D gene: .; J gene: TRBJ1-2; clone size: .; V gene: TRBV11-2; CDR3 protein: CASSKDSNYGYTF; CDR3 DNA: TGTGCCAGCAGCAAGGACAGTAACTATGGCTACACCTTC
D gene: TRBD2; J gene: TRBJ2-7; clone size: few; V gene: TRBV5-6; CDR3 protein: CASSLSGTNYEQYF; CDR3 DNA: TGTGCCAGCAGCTTATCCGGGACTAACTACGAGCAGTACTTC
D gene: .; J gene: TRBJ1-5; clone size: .; V gene: TRBV21-1; CDR3 protein: CASSNIQGYSNQPQHF; CDR3 DNA: TGTGCCAGCAGCAACATACAGGGGTATAGCAATCAGCCCCAGCATTTT
D gene: .; J gene: TRBJ2-1; clone size: .; V gene: TRBV5-4; CDR3 protein: CASSLAPGTTEQFF; CDR3 DNA: TGTGCCAGCAGCTTGGCCCCGGGGACGACTGAGCAGTTCTTC
D gene: .; J gene: TRBJ1-1; clone size: few; V gene: TRBV5-1; CDR3 protein: CASSLVGGTRQVGTEAFF; CDR3 DNA: TGCGCCAGCAGCTTGGTTGGTGGGACCAGACAGGTGGGCACTGAAGCTTTCTTT
D gene: TRBD1; J gene: TRBJ1-1; clone size: .; V gene: TRBV4-1; CDR3 protein: CASSQEGTGGLGEAFF; CDR3 DNA: TGCGCCAGCAGCCAAGAGGGGACAGGGGGTCTAGGTGAAGCTTTCTTT
D gene: .; J gene: TRBJ2-7; clone size: .; V gene: TRBV7-2; CDR3 protein: CASSLNRQYEQYF; CDR3 DNA: TGTGCCAGCAGCTTAAACCGACAGTACGAGCAGTACTTC
D gene: .; J gene: TRBJ2-2; clone size: .; V gene: TRBV19; CDR3 protein: CASSITGANTGELFF; CDR3 DNA: TGTGCCAGTAGTATAACGGGCGCGAACACCGGGGAGCTGTTTTTT
D gene: .; J gene: TRBJ1-1; clone size: .; V gene: TRBV6-2/TRBV6-3; CDR3 protein: CASSYSGVAEAFF; CDR3 DNA: TGTGCCAGCAGTTACAGCGGGGTCGCTGAAGCTTTCTTT
D gene: .; J gene: TRBJ1-1; clone size: .; V gene: TRBV6-2/TRBV6-3; CDR3 protein: CASSYSRGAYTEAFF; CDR3 DNA: TGTGCCAGCAGTTACTCCCGGGGGGCCTACACTGAAGCTTTCTTT
D gene: .; J gene: TRBJ1-1; clone size: .; V gene: TRBV7-2; CDR3 protein: CASSFGGRVTEAFF; CDR3 DNA: TGTGCCAGCAGCTTCGGGGGGCGGGTCACTGAAGCTTTCTTT
D gene: .; J gene: TRBJ2-7; clone size: .; V gene: TRBV1; CDR3 protein: CTSSQDRTSGGYEQYF; CDR3 DNA: TGCACCAGCAGCCAAGACCGGACTAGCGGGGGCTACGAGCAGTACTTC
D gene: .; J gene: TRBJ2-7; clone size: .; V gene: TRBV12-1; CDR3 protein: CASSFQQAHYEQYF; CDR3 DNA: TGTGCCAGCAGCTTTCAACAGGCCCACTACGAGCAGTACTTC
D gene: .; J gene: TRBJ1-2; clone size: .; V gene: TRBV7-9; CDR3 protein: CASSLERNYGYTF; CDR3 DNA: TGTGCCAGCAGCTTAGAACGCAACTATGGCTACACCTTC
D gene: .; J gene: TRBJ2-7; clone size: .; V gene: TRBV27; CDR3 protein: CASSLTGNEQYF; CDR3 DNA: TGTGCCAGCAGTTTAACAGGGAACGAGCAGTACTTC
D gene: TRBD2; J gene: TRBJ2-1; clone size: .; V gene: TRBV19; CDR3 protein: CASRKTSGGSYNEQFF; CDR3 DNA: TGTGCCAGTAGAAAGACTAGCGGGGGTTCCTACAATGAGCAGTTCTTC
D gene: .; J gene: TRBJ2-3; clone size: .; V gene: TRBV2; CDR3 protein: CASSESSRTDTQYF; CDR3 DNA: TGTGCCAGCAGTGAATCATCCCGAACAGATACGCAGTATTTT
D gene: TRBD2; J gene: TRBJ2-1; clone size: .; V gene: TRBV10-3; CDR3 protein: CAISEWTSGANEQFF; CDR3 DNA: TGTGCCATCAGTGAGTGGACTAGCGGGGCTAATGAGCAGTTCTTC
D gene: .; J gene: TRBJ1-1; clone size: .; V gene: TRBV30; CDR3 protein: CAWSAGVNTEAFF; CDR3 DNA: TGTGCCTGGAGTGCGGGGGTGAACACTGAAGCTTTCTTT
D gene: .; J gene: TRBJ1-6; clone size: .; V gene: TRBV11-1; CDR3 protein: CASCAGTTKNSPLHF; CDR3 DNA: TGTGCCAGCTGCGCCGGGACAACAAAAAATTCACCCCTCCACTTT
D gene: .; J gene: TRBJ2-4; clone size: .; V gene: TRBV4-3; CDR3 protein: CASSQDPGELNIQYF; CDR3 DNA: TGCGCCAGCAGCCAAGATCCAGGGGAATTAAACATTCAGTACTTC
D gene: .; J gene: TRBJ1-2; clone size: .; V gene: TRBV12-2; CDR3 protein: CASRLYSGGLKAAYGYTF; CDR3 DNA: TGTGCAAGTCGCCTCTACTCAGGGGGGCTAAAAGCTGCCTATGGCTACACCTTC
D gene: .; J gene: TRBJ1-1; clone size: .; V gene: TRBV6-5; CDR3 protein: CASTGAVNTEAFF; CDR3 DNA: TGTGCCAGCACGGGGGCCGTCAACACTGAAGCTTTCTTT
D gene: TRBD1; J gene: TRBJ1-2; clone size: .; V gene: TRBV9; CDR3 protein: CASSVGTGNNYGYTF; CDR3 DNA: TGTGCCAGCAGCGTAGGGACAGGGAACAACTATGGCTACACCTTC
D gene: .; J gene: TRBJ2-1; clone size: .; V gene: TRBV20-1; CDR3 protein: CSAPLGNEQFF; CDR3 DNA: TGCAGTGCCCCCCTAGGCAATGAGCAGTTCTTC